This T cell receptor beta chain was documented in a study of blood T cell repertoires in COVID-19. Study-wide context: Spain, Italy and the United States supplied samples that represented acute and convalescent COVID-19. T cells, B-cell-depleted T cells, or PBMCs provided the cDNA or gDNA that served as material.

Original handling: Estimates of nucleated cell counts were drawn from the amplification of reference gene primers. Method: immunoSEQ multiplex PCR; TCRdb's copy keeps in-frame clones and lacks some. V and J calls and clone size come straight from that table; D and trimming were deduced from the DNA. The sample lists tens of thousands of clones, about three quarters occurring once. The material sequenced was peripheral blood. The clonotype was recovered from a man in his 70s with acute or convalescent COVID-19.

The DNA for the CDR3 is TGCGCCAGCAGCCAAGCAGGGTTCTATGGCTACACCTTC. Translation gives CASSQAGFYGYTF. This chain joins TRBV4-1 and TRBJ1-2, with a tentative D call TRBD1 (5 bases). The CDR3 runs to 13 residues. Germline CDR1 is MGHRA and CDR2 is YSYEKL. The V gene lost 1 base and the J gene lost 4 bases, with 7 bases spanning the gap.